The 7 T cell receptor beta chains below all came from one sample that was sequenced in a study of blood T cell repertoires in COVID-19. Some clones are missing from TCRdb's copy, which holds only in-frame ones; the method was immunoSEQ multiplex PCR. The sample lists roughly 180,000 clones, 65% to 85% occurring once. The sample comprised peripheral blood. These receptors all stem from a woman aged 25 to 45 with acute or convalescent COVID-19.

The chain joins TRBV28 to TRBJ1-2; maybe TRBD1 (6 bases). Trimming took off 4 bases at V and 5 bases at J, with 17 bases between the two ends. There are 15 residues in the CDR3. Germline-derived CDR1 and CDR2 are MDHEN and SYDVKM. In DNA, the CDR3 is TGTGCCAGCAGTTCACCGACGACAGGATCTTATGGCTACACCTTC. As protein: CASSSPTTGSYGYTF.

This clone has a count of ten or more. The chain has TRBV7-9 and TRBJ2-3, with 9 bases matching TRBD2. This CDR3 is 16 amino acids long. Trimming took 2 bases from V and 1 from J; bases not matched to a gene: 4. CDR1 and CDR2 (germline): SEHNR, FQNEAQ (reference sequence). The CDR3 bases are TGTGCCAGCAGCTTACTAGCTAGCGGGGGCACAGATACGCAGTATTTT. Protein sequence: CASSLLASGGTDTQYF.

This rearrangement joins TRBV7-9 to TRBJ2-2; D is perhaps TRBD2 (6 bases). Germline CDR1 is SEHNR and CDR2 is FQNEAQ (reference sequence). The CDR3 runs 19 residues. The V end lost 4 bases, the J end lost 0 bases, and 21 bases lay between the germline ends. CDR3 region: CASSSPREANYANTGELFF. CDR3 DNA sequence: TGTGCCAGCAGCTCCCCCAGGGAGGCTAACTACGCGAACACCGGGGAGCTGTTTTTT.

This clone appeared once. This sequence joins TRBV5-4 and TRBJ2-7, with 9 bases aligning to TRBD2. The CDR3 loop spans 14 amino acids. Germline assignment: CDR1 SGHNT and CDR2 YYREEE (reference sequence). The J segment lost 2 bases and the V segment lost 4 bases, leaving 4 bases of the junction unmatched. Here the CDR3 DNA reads TGTGCCAGCAGCAATAGCGGGAGTGCCTACGAGCAGTACTTC. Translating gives CASSNSGSAYEQYF.

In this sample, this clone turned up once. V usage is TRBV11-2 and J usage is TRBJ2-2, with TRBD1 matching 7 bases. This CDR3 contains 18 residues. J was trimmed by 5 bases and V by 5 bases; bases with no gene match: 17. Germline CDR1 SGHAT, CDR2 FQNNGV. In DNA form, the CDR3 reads TGTGCCAGCAGCCACGTTTTGGGACAGAGCTATAGGACCGGGGAGCTGTTTTTT. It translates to CASSHVLGQSYRTGELFF.

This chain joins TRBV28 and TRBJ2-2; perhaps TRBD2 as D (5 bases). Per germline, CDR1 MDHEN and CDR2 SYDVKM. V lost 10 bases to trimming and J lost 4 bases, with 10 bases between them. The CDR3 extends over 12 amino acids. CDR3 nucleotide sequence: TGTGCCACAAAACGGGGCACCGGGGAGCTGTTTTTT. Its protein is CATKRGTGELFF.

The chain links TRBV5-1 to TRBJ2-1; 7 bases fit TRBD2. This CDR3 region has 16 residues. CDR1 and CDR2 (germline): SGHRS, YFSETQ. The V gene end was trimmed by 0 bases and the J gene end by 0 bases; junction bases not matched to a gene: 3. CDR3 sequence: CASSLDGGSSYNEQFF. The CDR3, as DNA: TGCGCCAGCAGCTTGGATGGCGGGAGCTCCTACAATGAGCAGTTCTTC. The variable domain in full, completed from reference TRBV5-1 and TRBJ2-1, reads KAGVTQTPRYLIKTRGQQVTLSCSPISGHRSVSWYQQTPGQGLQFLFEYFSETQRNKGNFPGRFSGRQFSNSRSEMNVSTLELGDSALYLCASSLDGGSSYNEQFFGPGTRLTVL.